The 19 T cell receptor delta chains reported below all come from one sample, sequenced in a study of in vitro expanded adult blood gammadelta T cells. TCRdb reran clone calling via CATT on the 5' RACE reads. The sample contains 300 to 350 delta-chain clones, 38% of which appear only once. Their cognate antigens are unknown. Treatment in this sample: AbnobaViscum Pini, a non-fermented European mistletoe (Viscum album, pine host) extract drug, roughly 1,000 ug/mL. FACS sorting after expansion isolated live CD3+ TCRgammadelta+ Vgamma9+ Vdelta2+ T cells. Before expansion, PBMC got about 940 ug/mL AbnobaViscum P for one day and were washed three times. Expansion lasted roughly 15 days, and IL-2 was replenished every 3 to 4 days. The specimen was gamma-delta T cells from peripheral blood expanded in culture, collected from an in vitro culture stimulated with Abnoba P. Receptors were obtained from an adult in good health.

This clone has just one count. A read error may be the cause here, since a much bigger clone is one base away. The rearrangement links TRDV2 to TRDJ1, with 11 bases aligning to TRDD3. The J gene, absent from TCRdb, was called here by matching the DNA to germline. The CDR3 loop spans 20 amino acids. V shed 0 bases and J 4 bases; nucleotides not matched to a gene: 18. Looked up from germline, CDR1 is GEAIGNYY and CDR2 is EKD. In DNA, the CDR3 is TGTGCCTGTGACACCGTTCTGGGGGATACCCAACTAGGTGACAACGATAAACTCATCTTT. Translated, it gives CACDTVLGDTQLGDNDKLIF.

Of note for this clone: With only one base between it and a far larger clone, this is likely a read error. This chain joins TRDV2 and TRDJ1; TRDD3 agrees at 13 bases. Germline V gives CDR1 GEAIGNYY, CDR2 EKD. Trimming took 2 bases from V and 1 from J; bases not matched to a gene: 9. This CDR3 spans 18 amino acids. In DNA form, the CDR3 reads TGTGCCTGTGACAGCGAACTGGGGGATACGCATATCACCGATAAACTCATCTTT. Encoded protein: CACDSELGDTHITDKLIF.

Worth noting for this clone: A far larger clone is off by one base, so a read error is likely. The CDR3 DNA follows: TGTGCCTGTGACTCTCTTCCGAGTACTGGGGGATACTTAACAGGGTACACCGATAAACGCATCTTT. It translates to CACDSLPSTGGYLTGYTDKRIF. Here the V gene is TRDV2, but the J gene went uncalled; the DNA was not used to check the table's D call, TRDD3. Germline CDR1 and CDR2: GEAIGNYY and EKD. CDR3 length: 22 amino acids.

This clone counts as hyperexpanded (1% or more). J is TRDJ1 and V is TRDV2; no definite D call. Trimming cost V 0 bases and J 0 bases, with 7 bases left between them. The CDR3 totals 14 residues. Germline values: CDR1 GEAIGNYY, CDR2 EKD. This CDR3 is CACDTLEDTDKLIF. CDR3 nucleotides: TGTGCCTGTGACACCTTAGAGGACACCGATAAACTCATCTTT.

In regard to this clone: This DNA's translation differs at residue 15 from TCRdb's protein, which comes from a much larger clone; a read error is likely, and the protein shown is translated from the DNA. J is TRDJ1 and V is TRDV2, with 13 bases identical to TRDD3. TCRdb leaves out the J gene; it was filled in here by matching the DNA to germline. This CDR3 contains 19 residues. Germline V gene data show CDR1 as GEAIGNYY and CDR2 as EKD. In nucleotides, the CDR3 is TGTGCCTGTGACGATGTACTGGGGGATACGCCCGGGTACACCTATAAACTCATCTTT. It codes for CACDDVLGDTPGYTYKLIF.

This clone came up a few times. This likely reflects a read error, since a far larger clone is one base away. Other DNA sequences from this sample encode an identical CDR3 as well. This chain connects TRDV2 to TRDJ1, with D perhaps TRDD3 (6 bases). Germline CDR1 reads GEAIGNYY; CDR2 reads EKD. The CDR3 runs to 15 residues. V was clipped by 0 bases and J by 3 bases, with 13 bases between them. CDR3 amino acids: CACDTLGDEADKLIF. The CDR3 DNA is TGTGCCTGTGACACCCTTGGGGATGAGGCCGATAAACTCATCTTT.

V gene TRDV1 combines with J gene TRDJ1, with D perhaps being TRDD2 or TRDD3 (7 bases each). Since TCRdb gives no J gene, matching the DNA to germline was used here to assign it. Germline V CDR1 and CDR2: TSWWSYY, QGS. V was trimmed by 2 bases and J by 0 bases, leaving 25 bases between them. The CDR3 runs 20 residues. The CDR3 here is CALGEILPMGWGSHTDKLIF. The CDR3 coding sequence is TGTGCTCTTGGGGAAATACTTCCTATGGGATGGGGGAGCCACACCGATAAACTCATCTTT.

By frequency in the sample, this clone is medium-sized. The chain uses TRDV2 and TRDJ1, with 12 positions matching TRDD3. Germline CDR1 is GEAIGNYY and CDR2 is EKD. The CDR3 sequence is 15 residues long. Trimming at V came to 7 bases and at J to 3 bases, leaving 8 bases not matched to a gene. CDR3 region: CACLLLGDTADKLIF. Here the CDR3 DNA reads TGTGCCTGCCTTCTACTGGGGGATACCGCCGATAAACTCATCTTT.

By frequency in the sample, this clone is medium-sized (0.01 to 0.1%). A much larger clone differs by one base, so this may be a read error. Other DNA sequences from this sample encode an identical CDR3 as well. The V and J genes are TRDV2 and TRDJ1, with TRDD3 matching 8 bases. Because TCRdb records no J gene, it was assigned here through a match of the DNA to germline. The V gene's germline CDR1 is GEAIGNYY and CDR2 EKD. With 2 bases clipped from V and 5 bases from J, the junction kept 12 bases outside the gene matches. The CDR3 contains 16 residues. The CDR3 loop reads CACDSVLGAPTDKLIF. DNA of the CDR3: TGTGCCTGTGACAGTGTACTGGGGGCCCCCACTGATAAACTCATCTTT.

This clone turned up a few times. A far larger clone is one nucleotide away, so this likely arose from a read error. Other nucleotide sequences from this sample produce the same CDR3. This rearrangement joins TRDV2 to TRDJ1; 12 positions match TRDD3. With 0 bases clipped from V and 5 bases from J, the junction kept 12 bases outside the gene matches. The CDR3 covers 18 residues. The germline V gene has CDR1 GEAIGNYY and CDR2 EKD. The CDR3 DNA sequence: TGTGCCTGTGACACCGTGGCTGGGGGATACGCGAGGACAGATAAACTCATCTTT. It translates to CACDTVAGGYARTDKLIF.

On this clone: A far more abundant clone sits one base away, making this likely a read error. The same CDR3 can be traced to other DNA sequences in this sample. This sequence joins TRDV2 and TRDJ1, with 7 bases aligning to TRDD3. CDR1 is GEAIGNYY and CDR2 is EKD in the germline V gene. The CDR3 is 18 residues long. Here the CDR3 reads CACDSLGGPATTDDNLIF. CDR3 DNA: TGTGCCTGCGACTCTCTGGGGGGCCCGGCTACGACCGACGATAACCTCATCTTT.

A single count supports this clone. A far larger clone is a single base away, which makes a read error likely. The chain employs TRDV2 and TRDJ1; TRDD3 matches at 12 bases. TCRdb does not report a J gene; here it was assigned by matching the DNA to germline references. The J segment lost 0 bases and the V segment lost 3 bases, leaving 22 bases of the junction unmatched. The length of the CDR3 is 22 residues. Germline CDR1 GEAIGNYY, CDR2 EKD. CDR3: CACDSLPSTGGYLTWYTDKLIF. DNA of the CDR3: TGTGCCTGTGACTCTCTTCCGAGTACTGGGGGATACTTAACATGGTACACCGATAAACTCATCTTT.

This clone showed up just a few times. A far larger clone is only one base removed, so a read error is likely. This CDR3 is also generated by other DNA sequences in the sample. The chain carries TRDV2 and TRDJ1, with D uncertain. Here the J gene was assigned by germline matching of the DNA, as TCRdb has none. With 0 bases removed from V and 6 bases from J, the gap between germline ends came to 16 bases. Germline CDR1 GEAIGNYY, CDR2 EKD. The length of the CDR3 is 15 residues. CDR3 loop: CACDTVGTGPNKLIF. CDR3 DNA sequence: TGTGCCTGTGACACCGTGGGAACGGGGCCGAATAAACTCATCTTT.

By share of the sample, this clone is hyperexpanded (1% or more). Other DNA sequences in this sample translate to the same CDR3. This chain uses TRDV2 with TRDJ1; TRDD3 agrees at 10 bases. After removal of 1 base from V and 0 bases from J, the junction contained 7 bases not matched to a gene. Per the germline V gene, CDR1 is GEAIGNYY and CDR2 is EKD. CDR3 size: 17 residues. CDR3 region: CACDTLTGGSYTDKLIF. The CDR3 nucleotides read TGTGCCTGTGACACTTTGACTGGGGGATCGTACACCGATAAACTCATCTTT.

Points on this clone: TCRdb's protein, taken from a much larger clone, differs from this DNA's translation at residue 3, likely owing to a read error; the protein displayed comes from the DNA. This sequence joins TRDV2 and TRDJ1; D not certain. The J gene is not listed in TCRdb, so it was assigned here from a DNA match to germline. The CDR3 is 16 residues long. Germline V gene lookup returns CDR1 GEAIGNYY and CDR2 EKD. In nucleotides, the CDR3 is TGTGCCAGTGACCCGGTGGGTAGAGGAGGGACCGATAAACTCATCTTT. Amino acid sequence: CASDPVGRGGTDKLIF.

A note on this clone: A far larger clone is a single base away, which makes a read error likely. This chain connects TRDV2 to TRDJ3, with TRDD3 matching 7 bases. TCRdb leaves out the J gene; it was filled in here by matching the DNA to germline. This CDR3 comprises 21 residues. Germline CDR1 is GEAIGNYY and CDR2 is EKD. CDR3 sequence reads: CACDTLLGGKNTTWGTRQMFF. The CDR3 nucleotides read TGTGCCTGTGACACCCTCCTGGGGGGCAAGAATACTACCTGGGGCACCCGACAGATGTTTTTC.

By share, this clone ranks as hyperexpanded. The sample carries other DNA sequences with the same CDR3. V usage is TRDV2 and J usage is TRDJ1; D is possibly TRDD3 (6 bases). Germline V gene data show CDR1 as GEAIGNYY and CDR2 as EKD. The length of the CDR3 is 17 residues. V lost 0 bases and J lost 0, with 16 bases in between. The chain's CDR3 is CACDTLGNQGDTDKLIF. The CDR3 DNA is TGTGCCTGTGACACCCTGGGGAACCAGGGGGACACCGATAAACTCATCTTT.

On this clone itself: The likely explanation is a read error, given a far larger clone one base away. J is TRDJ1 and V is TRDV2, with D unclear. The J gene is absent in TCRdb and was assigned here via DNA matching to germline. Germline CDR1 reads GEAIGNYY; CDR2 reads EKD. This CDR3 has 15 amino acids. Trimming took off 0 bases at V and 6 bases at J, with 16 bases between the two ends. For the CDR3, the DNA is TGTGCCTGTGACACCATCGGGTCGCGTACCAATAAACTCATCTTT. Translating it yields CACDTIGSRTNKLIF.

This clone is categorized as large. The genes are TRDV2 and TRDJ1, with D unresolved. Germline V CDR1 and CDR2: GEAIGNYY, EKD. The CDR3 spans 18 residues. Trimming cost V 1 base and J 0 bases, with 20 bases left between them. The CDR3 nucleotides are TGTGCCTGTGACACTCTCATAACTCCCACAGAGAACACCGATAAACTCATCTTT. Encoded protein: CACDTLITPTENTDKLIF.